The present T cell receptor beta chain was sequenced within a study of graft-versus-host responses after intestinal transplantation. Libraries were prepared by immunoSEQ multiplex PCR; TCRdb keeps only in-frame clonotypes and omits some of them. The data show more than 100,000 clones, over 80% seen once. Overall study results and limits: Early post-transplant HvG declines showed an association with peak circulating GvH clone levels. The recipient marrow held GvH clones, and some of them showed up first in ileum or blood.

This clone was detected once. Its antigen is not identified. Sequences were derived from unstimulated CD4+ T cells sorted from spleen or lymph node cells, sampled before intestinal transplant. The TCR was taken from a human donor who received an intestinal transplant.

DNA of the CDR3: TGTGCCAGCAGCCCGCCACCGGGACAGGGGACCACCGGGGAGCTGTTTTTT. Translating it yields CASSPPPGQGTTGELFF. The rearrangement joins TRBV11-1 to TRBJ2-2, with 10 bases identical to TRBD1. Trimming took 5 bases from V and 4 from J; bases not matched to a gene: 10. This CDR3 has 17 residues. Germline V gene sequence: CDR1 SGHAT, CDR2 FQDESV (reference sequence).